This T cell receptor (beta chain) was sequenced in a study of shared T cell receptors in the human thymus. Germline lookup yields CDR1 LGHNA and CDR2 YSLEER. Between the trimmed V and J ends, which lost 0 bases and 6 bases, there was a span of 26 bases. This CDR3 region has 20 residues. Produced via immunoSEQ multiplex PCR; TCRdb's table is partial and in-frame only. The table has hundreds of thousands of clones, 85% to 95% seen once. This chain joins TRBV4-3 and TRBJ2-2; D possibly uses TRBD1 or TRBD2 (5 bases each). The TCR sequence derives from a human donor. The specimen was thymocytes. DNA of the CDR3: TGCGCCAGCAGCCAAGAGCTACTCGTGGGGCTACCCCGGGGTCCCGGGGAGCTGTTTTTT. Its translation is CASSQELLVGLPRGPGELFF.